A single sample is the source of the 20 T cell receptor beta chains below, sequenced in a study of cytomegalovirus exposure and HLA in healthy donors. Researchers ran the PCR with 60 Vbeta and 13 Jbeta primers. Using immunoSEQ multiplex PCR, the repertoire was profiled, and TCRdb retains in-frame clones only, with some absent. The table lists 150,000 to 200,000 clones, about 81% of them singletons. Source material: PBMCs. The receptor set was obtained from a woman in her thirties in good health and CMV-seronegative.

This clone turned up a few times. This chain joins TRBV19 and TRBJ1-5, with D perhaps TRBD1 (5 bases). Germline values: CDR1 LNHDA, CDR2 SQIVND (reference sequence). Trimming removed 6 bases at V and 4 bases at J, with 19 bases between. The CDR3 covers 16 residues. CDR3 sequence: CASRRQGGVGNQPQHF. DNA for the CDR3: TGTGCCAGTAGAAGGCAGGGAGGAGTGGGGAATCAGCCCCAGCATTTT.

The chain links TRBV4-1 to TRBJ1-2, with 8 bases fitting TRBD1. CDR3 size: 14 residues. J lost 8 bases, V lost 1 base, and 6 bases had no gene match. Per germline, CDR1 MGHRA and CDR2 YSYEKL. CDR3 loop: CASSQGTGNGGYTF. In nucleotides, the CDR3 is TGCGCCAGCAGCCAAGGGACAGGGAACGGGGGCTACACCTTC.

This rearrangement joins TRBV10-3 to TRBJ2-7; 8 bases are shared with TRBD2. The junction had 22 bases not matched to a gene; V was cut back by 4 bases and J by 5 bases. The germline V gene has CDR1 ENHRY and CDR2 SYGVKD. The CDR3 has 19 residues. The CDR3 reads CAISGPQVGGRNGGNEQYF. The CDR3 nucleotides are TGTGCCATCAGTGGGCCCCAGGTGGGCGGGAGGAATGGGGGTAACGAGCAGTACTTC.

This chain connects TRBV6-1 to TRBJ2-7; 10 nucleotides agree with TRBD1. The ends lost 10 bases at V and 4 bases at J; junction bases unmatched: 4. This CDR3 is built from 12 residues. CDR1 and CDR2 from the germline V gene are MNHNS and SASEGT. The CDR3 bases are TGTGCCACCTGGACAGGGGGGTACGAGCAGTACTTC. It specifies CATWTGGYEQYF.

This clone was recorded once. The chain uses TRBV7-2 and TRBJ2-3; 8 bases align to TRBD2. CDR1 SGHTA and CDR2 FQGNSA come from the germline V gene. This CDR3 spans 15 amino acids. With V trimmed by 8 bases and J by 0 bases, 7 bases remained unmatched. As DNA, the CDR3 is TGTGCCAGCGCGGGGGTAGCGGGGAGCACAGATACGCAGTATTTT. Translating gives CASAGVAGSTDTQYF. The complete variable domain, with remaining parts taken from reference TRBV7-2 and TRBJ2-3, reads GAGVSQSPSNKVTEKGKDVELRCDPISGHTALYWYRQSLGQGLEFLIYFQGNSAPDKSGLPSDRFSAERTGGSVSTLTIQRTQQEDSAVYLCASAGVAGSTDTQYFGPGTRLTVL.

This chain links TRBV7-8 with TRBJ2-3, with a tentative D call TRBD2 (6 bases). There are 15 residues in the CDR3. Trimming removed 3 bases at V and 3 bases at J, with 13 bases between. Germline loops: CDR1 SGHVS, CDR2 FQNEAQ. The CDR3 is CASSFSLARTDTQYF. The DNA of the CDR3 is TGTGCCAGCAGCTTTTCCCTAGCGCGAACAGATACGCAGTATTTT. Based on the CDR3 plus reference TRBV7-8 and TRBJ2-3, the full variable domain is GAGVSQSPRYKVAKRGQDVALRCDPISGHVSLFWYQQALGQGPEFLTYFQNEAQLDKSGLPSDRFFAERPEGSVSTLKIQRTQQEDSAVYLCASSFSLARTDTQYFGPGTRLTVL.

V is TRBV19 and J is TRBJ2-1; D call uncertain. The germline gives CDR1 LNHDA, CDR2 SQIVND (reference sequence). CDR3 length: 13 amino acids. V lost 1 base and J lost 8, with 9 bases in between. The CDR3 sequence: CASSIGSRHEQFF. CDR3 coding DNA: TGTGCCAGTAGTATAGGTTCCAGGCATGAGCAGTTCTTC.

The chain carries TRBV11-2 and TRBJ2-3; D unresolved. Looked up from germline, CDR1 is SGHAT and CDR2 is FQNNGV. Trimming removed 5 bases from V and 2 bases from J, with 8 bases in between. The CDR3 is 13 amino acids. CDR3: CASSPRATDTQYF. The CDR3 DNA reads as TGTGCCAGCAGCCCGCGAGCCACAGATACGCAGTATTTT.

The chain links TRBV10-3 to TRBJ1-1; D is undetermined. Trimming left V 4 bases short and J 2 bases short, with 8 bases between. This CDR3 has 13 residues. Germline CDR1 is ENHRY and CDR2 is SYGVKD. The CDR3 DNA sequence: TGTGCCATCAGTGGAACAGAAAACACTGAAGCTTTCTTT. Translated: CAISGTENTEAFF.

This clone was recorded only once. The chain joins TRBV7-3 to TRBJ2-3; D possibly corresponds to TRBD2 (6 bases). Trimming took off 4 bases at V and 0 bases at J, with 8 bases between the two ends. Germline CDR1 is SGHTA and CDR2 is FQGTGA. CDR3 size: 14 residues. The CDR3 nucleotides are TGTGCCAGCAGCTCTGGGACTAGCACAGATACGCAGTATTTT. It specifies CASSSGTSTDTQYF.

The chain joins TRBV19 to TRBJ2-3, with 8 bases that match TRBD1. V dropped 1 base and J dropped 1; count of bases not matched to a gene: 10. Germline CDR1 is LNHDA and CDR2 is SQIVND (reference sequence). The CDR3 covers 18 residues. CDR3 region: CASSIVGATGVGTDTQYF. CDR3 bases: TGTGCCAGTAGTATAGTTGGGGCGACAGGGGTTGGCACAGATACGCAGTATTTT.

The V and J genes are TRBV21-1 and TRBJ2-2; the table's D gene call, TRBD2, was not cross checked with the DNA. TRBV21-1 is annotated as a pseudogene. This CDR3 has 17 residues. CDR3 sequence reads: CASSKVDQRGCTGELFF. CDR3 DNA sequence: TGTGCCAGCAGCAAAGTCGACCAGCGGGGGTGCACCGGGGAGCTGTTTTTT.

The genes are TRBV4-2 and TRBJ2-5; possibly TRBD2 for D (5 bases). The CDR3 length is 13 residues. Per the germline V gene, CDR1 is LGHNA and CDR2 is YNFKEQ. The V and J ends lost 0 bases and 7 bases respectively, with 9 bases between them. CDR3 sequence: CASSQDESGTQYF. The CDR3 nucleotides are TGTGCCAGCAGCCAAGATGAGAGCGGGACCCAGTACTTC.

This chain joins TRBV5-4 and TRBJ1-1; no reliable D call. The CDR3 covers 14 residues. Trimming cost V 0 bases and J 3 bases, with 9 bases left between them. Germline loops: CDR1 SGHNT, CDR2 YYREEE (reference sequence). The CDR3 DNA reads TGTGCCAGCAGCTTGGAAGTTCAGGACACTGAAGCTTTCTTT. Translated: CASSLEVQDTEAFF.

The gene calls are TRBV4-1 and TRBJ2-1, with 10 bases matching TRBD2. This CDR3 is 15 amino acids long. CDR1 and CDR2 (germline): MGHRA, YSYEKL. V lost 1 base to trimming and J lost 8 bases; unmatched junction nucleotides: 5. The CDR3 coding sequence is TGCGCCAGCAGCCAAGGAGCGGGGGGGCCCTATGAGCAGTTCTTC. Translation gives CASSQGAGGPYEQFF.

The chain joins TRBV10-3 to TRBJ2-5, with TRBD1 matching over 9 bases. Near its end, the DNA agrees better with TRBJ2-7, so the J call may be wrong. The CDR3 runs 12 residues. Germline CDR1 ENHRY, CDR2 SYGVKD. Here the CDR3 reads CAVTGGSDEQYF. The CDR3 coding sequence is TGTGCCGTTACAGGGGGCAGCGACGAGCAGTACTTC.

The chain is built from TRBV5-1 and TRBJ1-2, with 11 bases aligning to TRBD1. V shed 4 bases, J shed 3 bases, and the junction held 5 bases outside the gene matches. The CDR3 consists of 15 residues. Per the germline V gene, CDR1 is SGHRS and CDR2 is YFSETQ. The CDR3 is CASSGGTGGDYGYTF. The CDR3 nucleotides are TGCGCCAGCAGCGGAGGGACAGGGGGGGACTATGGCTACACCTTC. Supplemented by reference TRBV5-1 and TRBJ1-2, the full variable domain reads KAGVTQTPRYLIKTRGQQVTLSCSPISGHRSVSWYQQTPGQGLQFLFEYFSETQRNKGNFPGRFSGRQFSNSRSEMNVSTLELGDSALYLCASSGGTGGDYGYTFGSGTRLTVV.

The genes are TRBV28 and TRBJ1-1; no clear D gene. Germline V gene data show CDR1 as MDHEN and CDR2 as SYDVKM. V was pared by 3 bases and J by 2 bases, with 19 bases between. CDR3 length: 17 residues. The CDR3 is CASSFIGARPINTEAFF. For the CDR3, the DNA is TGTGCCAGCAGTTTCATCGGCGCCAGGCCGATTAACACTGAAGCTTTCTTT.

This chain connects TRBV11-3 to TRBJ2-1, with D perhaps TRBD1 (5 bases). The germline CDR1 and CDR2 sequences are SGHNT and YENEEA. Trimming left V 3 bases short and J 7 bases short, with 13 bases between. The CDR3 is 14 amino acids. CDR3 nucleotides: TGTGCCAGCAGCTTGGGGCCGTTACCAAATGAGCAGTTCTTC. This codes for CASSLGPLPNEQFF.

V is TRBV9 and J is TRBJ2-1; D perhaps matches TRBD2 (6 bases). The CDR3 is 13 residues long. With 0 bases removed from V and 8 bases from J, the gap between germline ends came to 9 bases. Per the germline V gene, CDR1 is SGDLS and CDR2 is YYNGEE. CDR3 amino acids: CASSVGREYEQFF. CDR3 bases: TGTGCCAGCAGCGTAGGTCGGGAGTATGAGCAGTTCTTC.